The clone carrying this TCR beta chain was seen repeatedly, ten times or more. TCRdb fed the 5' RACE reads into MiXCR, producing one record per CDR3 protein. The sample consists of 43,000 or so distinct CDR3 sequences, around 6.8% of them appearing once. The V and J ends lost 4 bases and 0 bases, in that order; junction bases with no gene match: 3. This CDR3 has 16 amino acids. Germline V CDR1 and CDR2: KGHSH, LQKENI. The data derive from a study of early T cells in non-severe SARS-CoV-2 infection. Material: whole blood. The V and J genes are TRBV18 and TRBJ2-1; 10 positions agree with TRBD1. The TCR sequence derives from an adult who was a healthcare worker with PCR-confirmed SARS-CoV-2 infection or an uninfected control (not recorded which). CDR3 in amino acids: CASSRGQGVSYNEQFF. As DNA, the CDR3 is TGTGCCAGCTCACGAGGACAGGGGGTCTCCTACAATGAGCAGTTCTTC.